A selection of T cell receptor beta chains follows, all from one sample in a study of blood T cell repertoires in COVID-19. Profiling relied on immunoSEQ multiplex PCR, and the TCRdb table lists in-frame clones only, not all of them. This sample has more than 200,000 clones, with 70% to 85% found just once. Source material: peripheral blood. Every receptor here comes from an elderly man with acute or convalescent COVID-19. CDR3s include the opening cysteine and the closing phenylalanine or tryptophan. The order of the fields is D gene, V gene, clone size, J gene, CDR3 length, CDR3 DNA, CDR3 protein. A D gene is named only where the DNA matches it firmly. Not every row has a clone size; where given, it reads once, few, many or a size class.

D: NA; V: TRBV11-2; size: NA; J: TRBJ2-1; length: 13; DNA: TGTGCCAGCAGCGTGGGGCTATTGAATGAGCAGTTCTTC; CDR3: CASSVGLLNEQFF
D: NA; V: TRBV7-9; size: NA; J: TRBJ1-1; length: 15; DNA: TGTGCCAGCAGCCGTCGACAGGTCTTCTCTCAGTGGGCTTTCTTT; CDR3: CASSRRQVFSQWAFF
D: NA; V: TRBV9; size: NA; J: TRBJ2-2; length: 14; DNA: TGTGCCAGCAGCGGGGACTTTTTCACCGGGGAGCTGTTTTTT; CDR3: CASSGDFFTGELFF
D: NA; V: TRBV27; size: once; J: TRBJ1-6; length: 15; DNA: TGTGCCTCCCGCCGGGAGAGCTCCTATAATTCACCCCTCCACTTT; CDR3: CASRRESSYNSPLHF
D: TRBD2; V: TRBV2; size: NA; J: TRBJ2-2; length: 18; DNA: TGTGCCAGCAGTGACCCAAGGGCCGGGAGGGCGAACACCGGGGAGCTGTTTTTT; CDR3: CASSDPRAGRANTGELFF
D: NA; V: TRBV6-5; size: NA; J: TRBJ1-1; length: 12; DNA: TGTGCCAGCGGACAAATGAACACTGAAGCTTTCTTT; CDR3: CASGQMNTEAFF
D: TRBD1; V: TRBV6-5; size: NA; J: TRBJ2-7; length: 15; DNA: TGTGCCAGCAGTTCCCCGGGACAGGGGGCATTCGAGCAGTACTTC; CDR3: CASSSPGQGAFEQYF
D: TRBD2; V: TRBV2; size: NA; J: TRBJ2-1; length: 15; DNA: TGTGCCAGCATTCTCCTAGCGGGGGAAGTGAGTGAGCAGTTCTTC; CDR3: CASILLAGEVSEQFF
D: TRBD1; V: TRBV7-2; size: NA; J: TRBJ2-1; length: 18; DNA: TGTGCCAGCAGCTTACCGACAGGGCCACTCGGGGCCCACAATGAGCAGTTCTTC; CDR3: CASSLPTGPLGAHNEQFF
D: NA; V: TRBV11-2; size: once; J: TRBJ2-7; length: 12; DNA: TGTGCCAGCAGCACGCAGGGGTACGAGCAGTACTTC; CDR3: CASSTQGYEQYF
D: TRBD1; V: TRBV6-6; size: NA; J: TRBJ1-2; length: 16; DNA: TGTGCCAGCAGTTACACCGGGACAGGGATTAAGTATGGCTACACCTTC; CDR3: CASSYTGTGIKYGYTF
D: TRBD1; V: TRBV3-1/TRBV3-2; size: NA; J: TRBJ2-7; length: 15; DNA: TGTGCCAGCAGCCAAGGAGGGACAGGACCCTACGAGCAGTACTTC; CDR3: CASSQGGTGPYEQYF
D: TRBD1; V: TRBV6-2/TRBV6-3; size: NA; J: TRBJ1-5; length: 17; DNA: TGTGCCAGCAGTTACTCGAACAGGGGCGGGAGCAATCAGCCCCAGCATTTT; CDR3: CASSYSNRGGSNQPQHF
D: NA; V: TRBV2; size: NA; J: TRBJ1-5; length: 15; DNA: TGTGCCAGCAGTGAAGCCGCCAGGGGTATCCAGCCCCAGCATTTT; CDR3: CASSEAARGIQPQHF
D: TRBD1; V: TRBV27; size: NA; J: TRBJ1-2; length: 18; DNA: TGTGCCAGCAGCCCCCCCGCTCTCCGGGACAGGGGAAACTATGGCTACACCTTC; CDR3: CASSPPALRDRGNYGYTF
D: TRBD1; V: TRBV24-1; size: NA; J: TRBJ2-1; length: 15; DNA: TGTGCCACCAGTGACTCCGGGACAGGGCGCAATGAGCAGTTCTTC; CDR3: CATSDSGTGRNEQFF
D: TRBD2; V: TRBV6-1; size: NA; J: TRBJ2-1; length: 15; DNA: TGTGCCAGCAGTGAGGGACTAGACTTTTACAATGAGCAGTTCTTC; CDR3: CASSEGLDFYNEQFF
D: TRBD2; V: TRBV11-1; size: NA; J: TRBJ2-7; length: 15; DNA: TGTGCCAGCAGCCCTCGGACTAGCGGACCTTACGAGCAGTACTTC; CDR3: CASSPRTSGPYEQYF
D: TRBD1; V: TRBV27; size: few; J: TRBJ1-5; length: 15; DNA: TGTGCCAGCCGGCAGGGGGTGGTTAGCAATCAGCCCCAGCATTTT; CDR3: CASRQGVVSNQPQHF
D: NA; V: TRBV28; size: NA; J: TRBJ1-5; length: 14; DNA: TGTGCCAGCAAGCCCATCTATAGCAATCAGCCCCAGCATTTT; CDR3: CASKPIYSNQPQHF
D: TRBD1; V: TRBV6-5; size: NA; J: TRBJ1-2; length: 15; DNA: TGTGCCAGCAGTTACAGCGGACAGGGCAGAAATGGCTACACCTTC; CDR3: CASSYSGQGRNGYTF
D: NA; V: TRBV6-6; size: NA; J: TRBJ1-2; length: 13; DNA: TGTGCCAGCAGCGGACAGTCCAACTATGGCTACACCTTC; CDR3: CASSGQSNYGYTF
D: NA; V: TRBV2; size: NA; J: TRBJ1-6; length: 18; DNA: TGTGCCAGCCAATCGGGAATGGCAGGGGTGACCTATAATTCACCCCTCCACTTT; CDR3: CASQSGMAGVTYNSPLHF
D: NA; V: TRBV19; size: NA; J: TRBJ1-2; length: 13; DNA: TGTGCCAGTAGGGTTACAGGGAGCTATGGCTACACCTTC; CDR3: CASRVTGSYGYTF
D: TRBD2; V: TRBV7-9; size: NA; J: TRBJ2-3; length: 16; DNA: TGTGCCAGCAGCTTATGGGCTGGGGCGGGGGGAGATACGCAGTATTTT; CDR3: CASSLWAGAGGDTQYF
D: TRBD1; V: TRBV24-1; size: once; J: TRBJ2-1; length: 13; DNA: TGTGCCACCCGAACGACAGGGGTCAATGAGCAGTTCTTC; CDR3: CATRTTGVNEQFF